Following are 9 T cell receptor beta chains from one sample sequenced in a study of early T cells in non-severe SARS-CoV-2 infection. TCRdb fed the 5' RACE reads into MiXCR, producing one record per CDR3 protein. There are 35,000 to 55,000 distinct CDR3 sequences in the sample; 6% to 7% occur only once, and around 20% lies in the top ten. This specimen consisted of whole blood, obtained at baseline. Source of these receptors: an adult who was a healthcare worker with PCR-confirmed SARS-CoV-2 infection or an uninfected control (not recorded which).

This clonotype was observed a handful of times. The CDR3 DNA follows: TGTGCCAGCACTCTTACAGGGGACTCCTACGAGCAGTACTTC. This sequence encodes CASTLTGDSYEQYF. This chain connects TRBV3-1 to TRBJ2-7; 7 bases are a match to TRBD1. CDR1 LGHDT and CDR2 YNNKEL come from the germline V gene (reference sequence). There are 14 residues in the CDR3. Trimming cost V 7 bases and J 0 bases; bases outside gene matches: 6.

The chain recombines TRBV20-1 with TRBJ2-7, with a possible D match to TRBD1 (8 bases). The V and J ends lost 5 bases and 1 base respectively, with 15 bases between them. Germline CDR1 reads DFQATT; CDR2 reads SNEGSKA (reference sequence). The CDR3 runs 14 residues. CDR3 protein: CSALQGGLSYEQYF. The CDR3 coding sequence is TGCAGTGCTCTACAGGGGGGACTATCCTACGAGCAGTACTTC.

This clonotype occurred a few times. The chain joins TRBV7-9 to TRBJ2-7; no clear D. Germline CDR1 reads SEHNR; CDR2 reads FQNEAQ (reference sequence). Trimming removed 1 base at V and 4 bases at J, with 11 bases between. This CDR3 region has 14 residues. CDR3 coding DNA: TGTGCCAGCAGCTTAGATGGAGTCACTTACGAGCAGTACTTC. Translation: CASSLDGVTYEQYF.

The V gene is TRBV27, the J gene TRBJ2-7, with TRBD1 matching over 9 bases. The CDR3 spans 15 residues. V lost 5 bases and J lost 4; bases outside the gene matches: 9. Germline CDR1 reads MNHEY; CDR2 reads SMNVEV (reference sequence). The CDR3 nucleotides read TGTGCCAGCAGTCCCGGCTGGGACAGGGCATACGAGCAGTACTTC. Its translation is CASSPGWDRAYEQYF.

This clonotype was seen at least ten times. CDR3 loop: CASSLQGAYGYTF. In DNA form, the CDR3 reads TGTGCCAGCAGCTTACAGGGGGCCTATGGCTACACCTTC. The chain combines TRBV5-4 with TRBJ1-2, with TRBD1 matching 9 bases. This CDR3 has 13 amino acids. Germline-derived CDR1 and CDR2 are SGHNT and YYREEE (reference sequence). The V and J ends lost 2 bases and 4 bases, in that order; junction bases with no gene match: 0.

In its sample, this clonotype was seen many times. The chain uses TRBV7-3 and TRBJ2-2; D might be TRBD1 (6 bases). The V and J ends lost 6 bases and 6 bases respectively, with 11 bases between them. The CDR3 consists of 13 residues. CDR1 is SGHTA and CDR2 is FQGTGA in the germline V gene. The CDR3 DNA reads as TGTGCCAGCAGTTCTGGGGGCCCCGGGGAGCTGTTTTTT. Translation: CASSSGGPGELFF.

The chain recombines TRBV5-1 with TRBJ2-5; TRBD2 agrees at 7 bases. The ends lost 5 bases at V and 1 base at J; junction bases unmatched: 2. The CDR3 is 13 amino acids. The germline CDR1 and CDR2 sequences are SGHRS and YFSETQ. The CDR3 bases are TGCGCCAGCAGACTAGCGATCCAAGAGACCCAGTACTTC. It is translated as CASRLAIQETQYF. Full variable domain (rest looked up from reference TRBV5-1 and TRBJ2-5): KAGVTQTPRYLIKTRGQQVTLSCSPISGHRSVSWYQQTPGQGLQFLFEYFSETQRNKGNFPGRFSGRQFSNSRSEMNVSTLELGDSALYLCASRLAIQETQYFGPGTRLLVL.

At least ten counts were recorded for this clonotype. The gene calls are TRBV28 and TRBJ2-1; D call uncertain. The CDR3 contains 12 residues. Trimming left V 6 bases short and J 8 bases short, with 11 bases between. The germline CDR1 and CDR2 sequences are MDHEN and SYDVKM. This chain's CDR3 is CASRGIGDEQFF. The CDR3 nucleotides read TGTGCCAGCAGGGGAATAGGCGATGAGCAGTTCTTC.

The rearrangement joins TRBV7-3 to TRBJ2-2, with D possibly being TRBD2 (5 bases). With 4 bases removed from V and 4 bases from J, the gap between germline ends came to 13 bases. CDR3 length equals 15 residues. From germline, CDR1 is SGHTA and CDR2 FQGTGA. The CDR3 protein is CASSSQARGTGELFF. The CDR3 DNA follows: TGTGCCAGCAGCTCTCAAGCCCGGGGCACCGGGGAGCTGTTTTTT.